This TCR beta chain was recorded in a study of OX40 agonist ivuxolimab in advanced cancers. In the study overall: Ivuxolimab, an agonistic anti-OX40 (CD134) antibody, was given to patients.

This clone was seen only a few times. Its antigen is as yet unknown. The protocol was immunoSEQ multiplex PCR, while the TCRdb copy is restricted to in-frame clones and leaves out a portion. The table lists over 15,000 clones, roughly 86% of them singletons. Whole-study findings and limits: Clonal expansion by week 6 occurred in CD4+ and CD8+ blood T cells (at 0.1 to 3.0 mg/kg).

The CDR3 runs 12 residues. The V gene's germline CDR1 is SGHTA and CDR2 FQGNSA. Trimming stripped 5 bases from V and 5 bases from J, with 9 bases between. Source: CD4+ or CD8+ T cells sorted from blood, taken in a trial of the OX40 agonist ivuxolimab. The TCR was taken from an adult with an advanced solid tumor such as melanoma, head and neck, liver or kidney cancer. This chain joins TRBV7-2 and TRBJ2-5; possibly TRBD2 for D (6 bases). The CDR3 spells CASSGAGETQYF. In nucleotides, the CDR3 is TGTGCCAGCAGCGGGGCGGGGGAGACCCAGTACTTC.